This T cell receptor beta chain was obtained from a study of read filtering for tumor transcriptome and immune sequencing. As for the study in general: By R-ISS, stages I, II and III held approximately 8, 16 and 7 patients.

Findings and limits, study-wide: This fraction held mixed bone marrow immune cells after CD138-negative sorting. IR-seq and RNA-seq agreed better without single-read clonotypes.

J was trimmed by 2 bases and V by 0 bases; bases with no gene match: 4. Germline CDR1 reads SGHRS; CDR2 reads YFSETQ. CDR3 length: 16 residues. Molecular barcoded adaptors covering alpha/delta and beta/gamma chains were used on 400 to 450 ng RNA. TCRdb re-derived calls from the reads in MiXCR, one entry per CDR3 protein. The repertoire includes around 33,000 distinct CDR3 sequences, about a fifth of them detected once, and around 15% sits in the top ten. In this sample, this clonotype turned up a few times. Its cognate antigen is unknown. The source of this sequence is a donor aged 40 or older with multiple myeloma. What was sequenced was a population of CD138-negative cells sorted from bone marrow. V and J are TRBV5-1 and TRBJ2-3, with TRBD1 matching 9 bases. CDR3 nucleotides: TGCGCCAGCAGCTTGGAGGGACAGGGCCACACAGATACGCAGTATTTT. Translating gives CASSLEGQGHTDTQYF.